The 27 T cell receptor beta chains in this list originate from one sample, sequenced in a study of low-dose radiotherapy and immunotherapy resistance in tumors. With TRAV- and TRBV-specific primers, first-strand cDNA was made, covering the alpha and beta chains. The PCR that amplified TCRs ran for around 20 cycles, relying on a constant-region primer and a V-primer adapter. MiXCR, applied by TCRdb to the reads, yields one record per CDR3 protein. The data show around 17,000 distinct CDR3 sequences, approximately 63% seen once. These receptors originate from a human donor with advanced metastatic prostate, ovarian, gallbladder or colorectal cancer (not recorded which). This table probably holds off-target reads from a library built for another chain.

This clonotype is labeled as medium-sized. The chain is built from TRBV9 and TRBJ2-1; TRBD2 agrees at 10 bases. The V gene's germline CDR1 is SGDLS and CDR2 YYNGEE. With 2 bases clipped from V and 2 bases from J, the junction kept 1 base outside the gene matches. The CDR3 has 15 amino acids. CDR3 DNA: TGTGCCAGCAGCGTCACTAGCGGGGCCTACAATGAGCAGTTCTTC. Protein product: CASSVTSGAYNEQFF.

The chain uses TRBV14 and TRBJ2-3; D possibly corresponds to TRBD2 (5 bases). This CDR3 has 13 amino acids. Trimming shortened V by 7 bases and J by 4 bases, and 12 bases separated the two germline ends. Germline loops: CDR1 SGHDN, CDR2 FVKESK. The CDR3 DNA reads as TGTGCCAGCACTCTCGCAGCGGCAGATACGCAGTATTTT. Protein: CASTLAAADTQYF.

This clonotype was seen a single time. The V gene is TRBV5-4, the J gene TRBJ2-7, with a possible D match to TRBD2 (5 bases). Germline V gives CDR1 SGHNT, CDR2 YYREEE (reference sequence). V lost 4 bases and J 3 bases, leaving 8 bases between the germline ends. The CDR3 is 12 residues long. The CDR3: CASSLDYYEQYF. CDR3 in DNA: TGTGCCAGCAGCCTTGACTACTACGAGCAGTACTTC.

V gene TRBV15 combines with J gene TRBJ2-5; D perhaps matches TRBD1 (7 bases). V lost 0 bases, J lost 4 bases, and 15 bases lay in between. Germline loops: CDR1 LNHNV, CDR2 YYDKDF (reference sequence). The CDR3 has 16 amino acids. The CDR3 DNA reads TGTGCCACCAGCAGAGATCCGGGGGCAGGGGGAGAGACCCAGTACTTC. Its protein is CATSRDPGAGGETQYF. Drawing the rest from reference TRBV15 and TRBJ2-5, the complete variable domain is DAMVIQNPRYQVTQFGKPVTLSCSQTLNHNVMYWYQQKSSQAPKLLFHYYDKDFNNEADTPDNFQSRRPNTSFCFLDIRSPGLGDTAMYLCATSRDPGAGGETQYFGPGTRLLVL.

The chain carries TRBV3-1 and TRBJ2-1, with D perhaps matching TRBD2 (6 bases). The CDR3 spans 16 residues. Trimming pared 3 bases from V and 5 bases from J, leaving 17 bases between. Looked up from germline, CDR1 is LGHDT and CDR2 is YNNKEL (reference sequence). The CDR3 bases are TGTGCCAGCAGCCAGATACCTCTGGGCGGGGACAATGAGCAGTTCTTC. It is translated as CASSQIPLGGDNEQFF.

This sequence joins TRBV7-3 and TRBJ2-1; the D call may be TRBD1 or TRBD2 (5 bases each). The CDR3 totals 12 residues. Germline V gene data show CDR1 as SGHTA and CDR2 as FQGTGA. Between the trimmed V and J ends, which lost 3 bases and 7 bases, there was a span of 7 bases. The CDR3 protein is CASSLRGNEQFF. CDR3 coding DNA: TGTGCCAGCAGCTTGAGGGGTAATGAGCAGTTCTTC. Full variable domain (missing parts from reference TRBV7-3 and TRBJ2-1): GAGVSQTPSNKVTEKGKYVELRCDPISGHTALYWYRQSLGQGPEFLIYFQGTGAADDSGLPNDRFFAVRPEGSVSTLKIQRTERGDSAVYLCASSLRGNEQFFGPGTRLTVL.

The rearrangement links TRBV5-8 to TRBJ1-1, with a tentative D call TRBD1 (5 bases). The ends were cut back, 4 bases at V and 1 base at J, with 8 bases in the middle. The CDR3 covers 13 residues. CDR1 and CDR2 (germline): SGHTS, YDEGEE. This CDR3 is CASSTRGNTEAFF. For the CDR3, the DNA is TGTGCCAGCAGCACTAGGGGGAACACTGAAGCTTTCTTT.

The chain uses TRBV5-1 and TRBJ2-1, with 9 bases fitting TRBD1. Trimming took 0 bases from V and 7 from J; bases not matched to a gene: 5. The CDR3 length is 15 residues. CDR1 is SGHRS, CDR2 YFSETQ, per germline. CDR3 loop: CASSLGGTGRNEQFF. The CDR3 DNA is TGCGCCAGCAGCTTGGGTGGGACAGGGCGGAATGAGCAGTTCTTC.

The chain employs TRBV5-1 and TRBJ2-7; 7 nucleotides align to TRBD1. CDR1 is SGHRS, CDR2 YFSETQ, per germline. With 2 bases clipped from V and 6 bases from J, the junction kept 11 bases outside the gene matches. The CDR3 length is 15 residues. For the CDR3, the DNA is TGCGCCAGCAGCTTAGACCCGGGACAGCAGACCGAGCAGTACTTC. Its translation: CASSLDPGQQTEQYF.

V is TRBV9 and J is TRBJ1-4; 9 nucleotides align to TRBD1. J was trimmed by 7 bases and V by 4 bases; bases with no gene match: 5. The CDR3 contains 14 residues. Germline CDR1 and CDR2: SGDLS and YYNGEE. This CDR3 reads CASSPGTGIEKLFF. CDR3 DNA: TGTGCCAGCAGCCCCGGGACAGGGATTGAAAAACTGTTTTTT.

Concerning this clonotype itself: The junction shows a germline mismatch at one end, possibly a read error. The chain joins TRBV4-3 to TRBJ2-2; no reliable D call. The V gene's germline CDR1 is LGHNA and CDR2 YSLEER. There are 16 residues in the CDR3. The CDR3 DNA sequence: TGCGCCAGCAGCCAAGAGGCTGCCGCGAAGACCGGGGAGCTGTTTTTT. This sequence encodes CASSQEAAAKTGELFF.

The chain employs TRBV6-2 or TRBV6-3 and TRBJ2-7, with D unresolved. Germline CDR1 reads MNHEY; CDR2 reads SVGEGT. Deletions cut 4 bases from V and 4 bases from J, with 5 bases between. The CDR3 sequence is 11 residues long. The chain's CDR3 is CASSSEYEQYF. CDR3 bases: TGTGCCAGCAGTTCAGAATACGAGCAGTACTTC.

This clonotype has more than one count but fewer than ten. Here the CDR3 reads CASSLLGGLLDTQYF. DNA for the CDR3: TGTGCCAGCAGTTTATTGGGAGGGTTGTTAGATACGCAGTATTTT. The rearrangement joins TRBV12-3 or TRBV12-4 to TRBJ2-3; 7 nucleotides align to TRBD2. The CDR3 has 15 residues. J was trimmed by 5 bases and V by 2 bases; bases with no gene match: 7.

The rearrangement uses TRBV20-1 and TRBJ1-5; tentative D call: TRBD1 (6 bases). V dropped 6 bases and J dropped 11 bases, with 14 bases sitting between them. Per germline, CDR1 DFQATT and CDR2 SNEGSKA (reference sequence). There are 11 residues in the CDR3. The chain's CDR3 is CSAGTRDSQHF. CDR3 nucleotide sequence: TGCAGTGCGGGGACACGCGACTCCCAGCATTTT.

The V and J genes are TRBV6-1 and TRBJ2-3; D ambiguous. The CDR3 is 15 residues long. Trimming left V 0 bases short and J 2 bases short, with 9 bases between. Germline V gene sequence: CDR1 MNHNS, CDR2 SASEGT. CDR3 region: CASSEALGYTDTQYF. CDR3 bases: TGTGCCAGCAGTGAAGCGCTTGGCTACACAGATACGCAGTATTTT.

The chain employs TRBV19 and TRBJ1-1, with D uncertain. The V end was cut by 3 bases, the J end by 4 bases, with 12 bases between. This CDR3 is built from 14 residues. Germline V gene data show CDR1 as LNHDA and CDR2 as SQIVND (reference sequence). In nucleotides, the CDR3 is TGTGCCAGTAGTATGGGGAGAGTCGGCACTGAAGCTTTCTTT. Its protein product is CASSMGRVGTEAFF.

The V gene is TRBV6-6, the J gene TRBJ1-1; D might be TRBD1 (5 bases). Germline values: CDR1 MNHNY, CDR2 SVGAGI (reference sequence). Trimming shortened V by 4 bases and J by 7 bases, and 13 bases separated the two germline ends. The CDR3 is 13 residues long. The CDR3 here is CASSWGGTDEAFF. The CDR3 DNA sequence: TGTGCCAGCAGTTGGGGGGGAACGGATGAAGCTTTCTTT.

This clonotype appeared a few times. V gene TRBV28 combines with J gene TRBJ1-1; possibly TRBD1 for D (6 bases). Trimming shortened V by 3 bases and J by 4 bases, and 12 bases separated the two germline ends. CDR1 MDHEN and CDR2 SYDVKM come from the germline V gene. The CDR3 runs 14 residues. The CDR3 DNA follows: TGTGCCAGCAGTTTGCAGGGGCTCGGCACTGAAGCTTTCTTT. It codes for CASSLQGLGTEAFF.

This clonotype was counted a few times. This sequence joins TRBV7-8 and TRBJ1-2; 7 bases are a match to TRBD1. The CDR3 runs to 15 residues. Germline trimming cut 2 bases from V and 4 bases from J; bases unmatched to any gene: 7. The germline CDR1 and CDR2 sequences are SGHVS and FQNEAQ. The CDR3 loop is CASSLSAGQFYGYTF. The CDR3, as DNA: TGTGCCAGCAGCTTATCTGCGGGACAGTTCTATGGCTACACCTTC.

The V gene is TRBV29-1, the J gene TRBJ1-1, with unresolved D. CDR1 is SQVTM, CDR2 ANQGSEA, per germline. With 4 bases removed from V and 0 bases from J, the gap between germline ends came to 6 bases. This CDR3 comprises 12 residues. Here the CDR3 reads CSVVPLNTEAFF. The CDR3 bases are TGCAGCGTTGTTCCGCTGAACACTGAAGCTTTCTTT.

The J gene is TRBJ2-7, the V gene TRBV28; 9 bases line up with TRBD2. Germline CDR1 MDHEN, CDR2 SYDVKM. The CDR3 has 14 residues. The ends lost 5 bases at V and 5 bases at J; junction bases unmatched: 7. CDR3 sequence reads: CASSRRLAVDEQYF. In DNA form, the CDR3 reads TGTGCCAGCAGTCGAAGACTAGCGGTCGACGAGCAGTACTTC.

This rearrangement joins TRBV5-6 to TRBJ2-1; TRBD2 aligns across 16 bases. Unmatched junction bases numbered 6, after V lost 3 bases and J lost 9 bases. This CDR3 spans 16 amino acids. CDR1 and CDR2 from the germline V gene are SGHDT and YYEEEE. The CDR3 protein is CASSWGLAGGPSEQFF. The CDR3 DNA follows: TGTGCCAGCAGCTGGGGACTAGCGGGGGGGCCTTCTGAGCAGTTCTTC.

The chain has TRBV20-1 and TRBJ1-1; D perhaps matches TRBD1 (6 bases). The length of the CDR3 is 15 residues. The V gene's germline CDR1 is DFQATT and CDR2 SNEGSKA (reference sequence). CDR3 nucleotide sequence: TGCAGCGTACGAGGGGACAACCTAGGATGGACTGAAGCTTTCTTT. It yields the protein CSVRGDNLGWTEAFF.

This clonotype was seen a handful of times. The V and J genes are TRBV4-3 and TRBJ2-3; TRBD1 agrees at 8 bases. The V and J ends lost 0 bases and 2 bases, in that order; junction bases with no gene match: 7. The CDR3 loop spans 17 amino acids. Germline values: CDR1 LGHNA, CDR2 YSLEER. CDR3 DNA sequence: TGCGCCAGCAGCCAAGAGGACAGGGTTGTTGCCACAGATACGCAGTATTTT. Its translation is CASSQEDRVVATDTQYF.

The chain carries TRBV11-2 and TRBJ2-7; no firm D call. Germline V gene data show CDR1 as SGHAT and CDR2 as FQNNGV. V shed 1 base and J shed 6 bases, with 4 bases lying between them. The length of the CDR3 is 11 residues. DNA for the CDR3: TGTGCCAGCAGCTTAGGTGTCGAGCAGTACTTC. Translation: CASSLGVEQYF.

The CDR3, as DNA: TGTGCCAGCAGCTTATACGGTCTAGGATACAATGAGCAGTTCTTC. This codes for CASSLYGLGYNEQFF. This chain links TRBV11-2 with TRBJ2-1, with D hard to call. The germline V and J ends were trimmed by 2 bases and 4 bases, with 12 bases remaining between them. Germline assignment: CDR1 SGHAT and CDR2 FQNNGV. This CDR3 is 15 amino acids long. The full variable domain, in which reference TRBV11-2 and TRBJ2-1 provide the parts outside the CDR3, is EAGVAQSPRYKIIEKRQSVAFWCNPISGHATLYWYQQILGQGPKLLIQFQNNGVVDDSQLPKDRFSAERLKGVDSTLKIQPAKLEDSAVYLCASSLYGLGYNEQFFGPGTRLTVL.

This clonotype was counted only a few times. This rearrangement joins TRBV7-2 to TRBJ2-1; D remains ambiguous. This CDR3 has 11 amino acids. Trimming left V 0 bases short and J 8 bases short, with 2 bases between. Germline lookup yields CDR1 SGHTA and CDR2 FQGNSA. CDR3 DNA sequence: TGTGCCAGCAGCTTAGCCGATGAGCAGTTCTTC. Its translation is CASSLADEQFF.